This T cell receptor (beta chain) was obtained from a study of shared clonotypes between healthy human individuals. Across the study: Used for every donor were three CD4 naive, three CD4 memory, two CD8 naive and one CD8 memory plate. Whole-study results and caveats: Sequencing depth was expected to influence donor clonotype sharing.

Naive CD8 cells lacked CD45RO, underwent positive selection for CCR7 and left out terminally differentiated effector memory CD45RA+ cells. The CDR3 covers 16 residues. The V gene's germline CDR1 is SSHAT and CDR2 FNYEAQ (reference sequence). This clone appeared once. Its antigen is unknown. One end of the junction varies from germline; a read error may be responsible. Sequenced by immunoSEQ multiplex PCR; TCRdb stores in-frame clones only, minus some. The profile covers around 2,100,000 clones, with over 85% appearing a single time and under 1.5% taken by the ten largest. The sequenced sample was naive CD8+ T cells sorted from blood. The V and J genes are TRBV7-7 and TRBJ2-5, with TRBD2 matching 9 bases. The sequence derives from a man younger than 30 in good health. In DNA form, the CDR3 reads TGTGCTAGCAGCCCAACGCCGGGACTAGCACAAGAGACCCAGTACTTC. Translated: CASSPTPGLAQETQYF.